These T cell receptor beta chains were read from a single sample in a study of shared clonotypes between healthy human individuals. Sequenced by immunoSEQ multiplex PCR; TCRdb stores in-frame clones only, minus some. Of roughly 2,000,000 clones listed, roughly 94% are singletons. The sequenced material came from naive CD8+ T cells sorted from blood. These receptors were collected from a man between 18 and 35 years old in good health. CDR3s include the opening cysteine and the closing phenylalanine or tryptophan. D genes are given only for firm matches. Size is stated for part of the rows, as once, few or many counts, or as a class when the clone is expanded.

v_call	clone_size	j_call	d_call	cdr3_aa	cdr3_nt
TRBV15	few	TRBJ1-3	TRBD1	CATSRDRGSGNTIYF	TGTGCCACCAGCAGAGACAGGGGGTCTGGAAACACCATATATTTT
TRBV5-1	-	TRBJ2-1	-	CASSHRAPDDEQFF	TGCGCCAGCAGCCACAGGGCCCCGGATGATGAGCAGTTCTTC
TRBV4-1	-	TRBJ1-6	-	CASSPDGHSPLHF	TGCGCCAGCAGCCCGGACGGTCATTCACCCCTCCACTTT
TRBV7-6	-	TRBJ2-2	-	CASSFSSSGELFF	TGTGCCAGCAGCTTTAGCTCTAGCGGGGAGCTGTTTTTT
TRBV7-9	-	TRBJ1-5	TRBD1	CASSFAQGAGNQPQHF	TGTGCCAGCAGCTTTGCACAGGGGGCGGGCAATCAGCCCCAGCATTTT
TRBV30	-	TRBJ1-2	-	CAWSLGAGDYGYTF	TGTGCCTGGAGTTTAGGGGCAGGGGACTATGGCTACACCTTC
TRBV9	once	TRBJ2-7	TRBD1	CASSTGTGRDEQYF	TGTGCCAGCAGCACCGGGACAGGGAGGGACGAGCAGTACTTC
TRBV19	-	TRBJ2-7	TRBD2	CASGFAAGDRWEQYF	TGTGCCAGTGGGTTTGCAGCGGGGGACCGATGGGAGCAGTACTTC
TRBV11-1	-	TRBJ2-3	-	CASSWEGGTSTDTQYF	TGTGCCAGCAGCTGGGAGGGGGGAACTAGCACAGATACGCAGTATTTT
TRBV28	-	TRBJ2-7	TRBD1	CASSLIPGQGSYEQYF	TGTGCCAGCAGTTTAATCCCGGGACAGGGGTCCTACGAGCAGTACTTC
TRBV27	-	TRBJ1-5	TRBD1	CASSLTGASQPQHF	TGTGCCAGCAGTTTGACAGGGGCCAGTCAGCCCCAGCATTTT
TRBV27	-	TRBJ2-7	-	CASRYTGLADEQYF	TGTGCCAGCAGGTACACAGGGTTGGCCGACGAGCAGTACTTC
TRBV7-6	-	TRBJ2-1	-	CASSPAEYNEQFF	TGTGCCAGCAGCCCCGCGGAATACAATGAGCAGTTCTTC